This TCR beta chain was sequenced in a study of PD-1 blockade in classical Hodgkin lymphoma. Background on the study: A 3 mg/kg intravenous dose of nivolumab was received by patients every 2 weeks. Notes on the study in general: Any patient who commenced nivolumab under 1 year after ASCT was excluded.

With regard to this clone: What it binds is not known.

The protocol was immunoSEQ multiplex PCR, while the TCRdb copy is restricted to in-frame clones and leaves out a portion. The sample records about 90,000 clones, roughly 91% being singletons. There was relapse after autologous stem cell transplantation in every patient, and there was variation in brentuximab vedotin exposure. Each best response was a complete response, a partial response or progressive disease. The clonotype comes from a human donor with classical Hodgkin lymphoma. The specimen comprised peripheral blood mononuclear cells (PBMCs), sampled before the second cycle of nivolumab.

The CDR3 loop reads CASSQDVETHVNEKLFF. DNA of the CDR3: TGCGCCAGCAGCCAAGATGTAGAGACACACGTTAATGAAAAACTGTTTTTT. The chain joins TRBV4-1 to TRBJ1-4; D gene unclear. Germline V gene sequence: CDR1 MGHRA, CDR2 YSYEKL. The CDR3 spans 17 residues. Trimming left V 0 bases short and J 4 bases short, with 15 bases between.